This entry is about one TCR beta chain. What it recognizes is unknown. This specimen belongs to a study of brain T cells in children with intractable seizures. General study results and limits: Viral specificity was inferred only from CDR3 similarity; HCMV serostatus was unknown. Clones missing pre-surgery may reflect undersampling of that blood sample.

Only in-frame clones appear in the TCRdb table, and some are missing; sequencing was by immunoSEQ multiplex PCR. Of 55,000 to 80,000 clones in the sample, approximately 94% were seen once. V was shortened by 3 bases and J by 8 bases, with 13 bases between the two germline ends. This CDR3 has 13 residues. Germline V lookup: CDR1 ENHRY, CDR2 SYGVKD. The TCR sequence derives from a boy younger than two with focal cortical dysplasia and intractable seizures. The sequenced sample was peripheral blood, obtained at surgery. This chain joins TRBV10-3 and TRBJ1-2; perhaps TRBD1 as D (6 bases). The CDR3: CAISDPGAGGYTF. The CDR3 DNA reads TGTGCCATCAGTGATCCGGGGGCAGGCGGCTACACCTTC.